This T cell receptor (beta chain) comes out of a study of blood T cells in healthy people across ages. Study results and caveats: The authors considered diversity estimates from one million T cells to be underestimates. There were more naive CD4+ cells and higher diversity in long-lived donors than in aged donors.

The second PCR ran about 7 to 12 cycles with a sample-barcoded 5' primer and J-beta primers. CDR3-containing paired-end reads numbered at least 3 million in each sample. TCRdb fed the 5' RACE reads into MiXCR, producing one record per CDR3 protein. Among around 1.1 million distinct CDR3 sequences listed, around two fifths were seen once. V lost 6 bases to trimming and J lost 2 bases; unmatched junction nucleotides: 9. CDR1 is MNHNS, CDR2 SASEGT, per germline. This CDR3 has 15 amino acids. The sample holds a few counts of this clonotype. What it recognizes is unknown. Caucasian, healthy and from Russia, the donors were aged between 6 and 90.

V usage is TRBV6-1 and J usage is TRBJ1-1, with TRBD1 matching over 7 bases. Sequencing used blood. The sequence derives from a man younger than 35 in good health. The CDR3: CASRMTGIGNTEAFF. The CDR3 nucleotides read TGTGCCAGCAGGATGACAGGGATTGGAAACACTGAAGCTTTCTTT.